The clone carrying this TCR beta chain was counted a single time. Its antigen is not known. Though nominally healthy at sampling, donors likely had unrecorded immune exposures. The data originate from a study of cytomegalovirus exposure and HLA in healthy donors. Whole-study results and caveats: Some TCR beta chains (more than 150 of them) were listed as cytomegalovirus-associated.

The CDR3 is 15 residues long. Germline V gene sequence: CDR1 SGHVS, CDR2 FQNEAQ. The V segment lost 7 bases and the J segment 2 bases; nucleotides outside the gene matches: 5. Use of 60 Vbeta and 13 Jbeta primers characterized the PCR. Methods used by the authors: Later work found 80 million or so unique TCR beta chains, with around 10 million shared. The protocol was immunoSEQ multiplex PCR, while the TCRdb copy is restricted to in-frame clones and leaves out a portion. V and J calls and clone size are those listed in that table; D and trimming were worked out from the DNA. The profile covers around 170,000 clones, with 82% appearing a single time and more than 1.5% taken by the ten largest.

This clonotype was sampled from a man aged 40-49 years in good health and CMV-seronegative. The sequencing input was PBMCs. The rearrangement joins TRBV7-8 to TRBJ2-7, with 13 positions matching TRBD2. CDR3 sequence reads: CASTTGTSGTYEQYF. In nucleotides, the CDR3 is TGTGCCAGCACTACCGGGACTAGCGGGACCTACGAGCAGTACTTC.